This T cell receptor beta chain was recovered during a study of T cell responses to AZD1222 COVID-19 vaccine. The study's findings and limits: Of spike-specific TCRs, nearly half reportedly target regions left unmutated in variants.

To note about this clone: Its antigen is not identified.

Assay used: immunoSEQ multiplex PCR; TCRdb lists only in-frame clones, some missing. Here the sample spans 100,000 to 150,000 clones, roughly 82% being singletons. The V end lost 2 bases, the J end lost 11 bases, and 10 bases lay between the germline ends. CDR3 length: 11 residues. Germline V gives CDR1 DFQATT, CDR2 SNEGSKA (reference sequence). The rearrangement joins TRBV20-1 to TRBJ1-5; D gene unclear. The sequencing here drew on peripheral blood, taken 28 days after the second AZD1222 dose. The sequence was collected from an adult who received the AZD1222 COVID-19 vaccine. The CDR3 coding sequence is TGCAGTGCTAGACGACCTCTGGCCCAGCATTTT. It codes for CSARRPLAQHF.